These 14 T cell receptor beta chains came from one sample sequenced in a study of cytomegalovirus exposure and HLA in healthy donors. A multiplex PCR was run with 60 Vbeta primers and 13 Jbeta primers. Libraries were prepared by immunoSEQ multiplex PCR; TCRdb keeps only in-frame clonotypes and omits some of them. The table has 60,000 to 75,000 clones, approximately 74% seen once. The sample taken for sequencing was PBMCs. All receptors derive from a woman aged 25 to 39 in good health and CMV-seropositive.

The rearrangement joins TRBV11-2 to TRBJ1-5, with 8 nucleotides matching TRBD1. The CDR3 contains 15 residues. V lost 3 bases, J lost 5 bases, and 6 bases stayed unmatched. Germline CDR1 is SGHAT and CDR2 is FQNNGV. CDR3 bases: TGTGCCAGCAGCTTTTCAGGGGGCGGTGATCAGCCCCAGCATTTT. This translates into CASSFSGGGDQPQHF.

This clone was detected only a few times. The gene calls are TRBV29-1 and TRBJ2-2; 10 bases align to TRBD1. V was pared by 6 bases and J by 1 base, with 5 bases of the junction left unmatched. The CDR3 sequence is 15 residues long. Germline CDR1 reads SQVTM; CDR2 reads ANQGSEA. CDR3 protein: CSVIRDRGNTGELFF. The DNA of the CDR3 is TGCAGCGTCATCCGGGACAGGGGGAACACCGGGGAGCTGTTTTTT.

The CDR3 protein is CASSTRQGRTFRQYF. The CDR3 coding sequence is TGTGCCAGCAGTACCCGACAGGGGCGGACATTTAGGCAGTACTTC. V is TRBV28 and J is TRBJ2-7, with 8 bases identical to TRBD1. The V gene end was trimmed by 5 bases and the J gene end by 9 bases; junction bases not matched to a gene: 15. This CDR3 has 15 residues. Per germline, CDR1 MDHEN and CDR2 SYDVKM.

This clone has only one observation. This chain uses TRBV14 with TRBJ2-7; no reliable D call. This CDR3 contains 12 residues. The V and J ends lost 5 bases and 3 bases respectively, with 8 bases between them. Per the germline V gene, CDR1 is SGHDN and CDR2 is FVKESK. The CDR3 nucleotides read TGTGCCAGCAGCGGAAACAGCTACGAGCAGTACTTC. This encodes CASSGNSYEQYF.

The CDR3 here is CAWSVGSGRQETQYF. The CDR3 nucleotides are TGTGCCTGGAGTGTAGGGAGTGGGCGGCAAGAGACCCAGTACTTC. The chain links TRBV30 to TRBJ2-5; possible D gene TRBD2, 5 bases. The CDR3 has 15 residues. In germline, CDR1 is GTSNPN, CDR2 SVGIG (reference sequence). The V and J ends lost 0 bases and 2 bases respectively, with 13 bases between them.

This sequence joins TRBV6-1 and TRBJ2-5; 9 nucleotides align to TRBD1. There are 15 residues in the CDR3. The V gene end was trimmed by 7 bases and the J gene end by 5 bases; junction bases not matched to a gene: 11. The V gene's germline CDR1 is MNHNS and CDR2 SASEGT. CDR3 residues: CASTTNRGRQETQYF. DNA of the CDR3: TGTGCCAGCACCACAAACAGGGGGCGTCAGGAGACCCAGTACTTC.

V usage is TRBV28 and J usage is TRBJ2-7; 7 nucleotides agree with TRBD1. The CDR3 sequence is 13 residues long. J lost 4 bases, V lost 4 bases, and 4 bases had no gene match. CDR1 is MDHEN, CDR2 SYDVKM, per germline. CDR3 bases: TGTGCCAGCAGTTATACGACAGGGTACGAGCAGTACTTC. Its protein is CASSYTTGYEQYF.

This sequence joins TRBV7-2 and TRBJ2-4; D not certain. The CDR3 runs to 16 residues. The V end was cut by 4 bases, the J end by 6 bases, with 19 bases between. Germline values: CDR1 SGHTA, CDR2 FQGNSA. CDR3 region: CASSSRLQAPLNIQYF. The CDR3 DNA follows: TGTGCCAGCAGCTCCAGGTTGCAGGCTCCCCTAAACATTCAGTACTTC.

This clone was seen a few times. The chain joins TRBV5-6 to TRBJ1-2; D possibly corresponds to TRBD1 (6 bases). Trimming removed 4 bases at V and 4 bases at J, with 14 bases between. The CDR3 contains 14 residues. Germline-derived CDR1 and CDR2 are SGHDT and YYEEEE. CDR3 DNA sequence: TGTGCCAGCAGCAGAACAGGGAACTTCTATGGCTACACCTTC. Translation: CASSRTGNFYGYTF.

This sequence joins TRBV29-1 and TRBJ2-2; D remains unclear. This CDR3 comprises 13 residues. Germline V CDR1 and CDR2: SQVTM, ANQGSEA. The V and J ends lost 6 bases and 5 bases respectively, with 13 bases between them. CDR3 bases: TGCAGCGTCGTTAGCAGCCAGACCGGGGAGCTGTTTTTT. Its translation: CSVVSSQTGELFF.

The chain links TRBV10-3 to TRBJ1-5; D gene ambiguous. Trimming removed 0 bases at V and 1 base at J, with 7 bases between. Germline V gives CDR1 ENHRY, CDR2 SYGVKD. The CDR3 sequence is 15 residues long. The CDR3 protein is CAISESYSSNQPQHF. CDR3 DNA sequence: TGTGCCATCAGTGAGTCATACAGCAGCAATCAGCCCCAGCATTTT.

The chain joins TRBV7-9 to TRBJ1-2; a possible D gene is TRBD1 (5 bases). Germline loops: CDR1 SEHNR, CDR2 FQNEAQ (reference sequence). The CDR3 length is 14 residues. Trimming removed 3 bases at V and 8 bases at J, with 16 bases between. The DNA of the CDR3 is TGTGCCAGCAGCTTTCCCGGGAGGGACTGGGGCTACACCTTC. Protein: CASSFPGRDWGYTF.

This clone showed up just once. The chain couples TRBV7-6 to TRBJ2-7; TRBD1 is a possible D gene (6 bases). V lost 2 bases to trimming and J lost 3 bases, with 8 bases between them. Germline V gene lookup returns CDR1 SGHVS and CDR2 FNYEAQ. There are 13 residues in the CDR3. The CDR3 region has the DNA TGTGCCAGCAGCTTAAAGGGGGACTACGAGCAGTACTTC. Translating gives CASSLKGDYEQYF.

V is TRBV29-1 and J is TRBJ2-5; 7 nucleotides line up with TRBD2. CDR1 is SQVTM, CDR2 ANQGSEA, per germline. Trimming removed 6 bases from V and 4 bases from J; junction bases left unmatched: 8. The CDR3 extends over 13 amino acids. CDR3 DNA sequence: TGCAGCGTCCCCGGACTAGGGCGAGAGACCCAGTACTTC. The encoded protein is CSVPGLGRETQYF.